This TCR beta chain comes out of a study of OX40 agonist ivuxolimab in advanced cancers. At the level of the study: Age averaged 60 years (range roughly 20 to 90), and 82.7% were male.

Germline V lookup: CDR1 LNHDA, CDR2 SQIVND (reference sequence). The CDR3 spans 15 residues. Trimming took 2 bases from V and 8 from J, leaving 18 bases between them. The method was immunoSEQ multiplex PCR; TCRdb's version includes in-frame clones alone and lacks a portion of them. Altogether roughly 67,000 clones are present, roughly 87% being singletons, with the ten largest covering 0.38%. The sequence was collected from an adult with an advanced solid tumor such as melanoma, head and neck, liver or kidney cancer. This sequence joins TRBV19 and TRBJ1-2; maybe TRBD1 (6 bases). Source: CD4+ or CD8+ T cells sorted from blood, taken in a trial of the OX40 agonist ivuxolimab. The CDR3 loop is CASSILAGTTGGYTF. For the CDR3, the DNA is TGTGCCAGTAGTATACTCGCGGGGACAACCGGGGGCTACACCTTC. Full variable domain (outside the CDR3, taken from reference TRBV19 and TRBJ1-2): DGGITQSPKYLFRKEGQNVTLSCEQNLNHDAMYWYRQDPGQGLRLIYYSQIVNDFQKGDIAEGYSVSREKKESFPLTVTSAQKNPTAFYLCASSILAGTTGGYTFGSGTRLTVV.